The 5 T cell receptor beta chains given below trace back to one sample, sequenced in a study of T cell responses to AZD1222 COVID-19 vaccine. Profiling relied on immunoSEQ multiplex PCR, and the TCRdb table lists in-frame clones only, not all of them. Among some 180,000 clones listed, more than 85% were seen once. Source: peripheral blood, taken 28 days after the second AZD1222 dose. These TCRs come from an adult who received the AZD1222 COVID-19 vaccine.

J is TRBJ2-7 and V is TRBV3-1 (or the pseudogene TRBV3-2); unclear D gene. The CDR3 contains 15 residues. Trimming cost V 0 bases and J 2 bases, with 11 bases left between them. Germline CDR1 reads LGHDT; CDR2 reads YNNKEL (reference sequence). The CDR3 region is CASSQETEPTYEQYF. The CDR3 DNA is TGTGCCAGCAGCCAAGAAACCGAGCCAACCTACGAGCAGTACTTC.

V is TRBV9 and J is TRBJ2-1; no clear D gene. The germline V and J ends were trimmed by 0 bases and 4 bases, with 5 bases remaining between them. This CDR3 contains 13 residues. Germline values: CDR1 SGDLS, CDR2 YYNGEE. This CDR3 is CASSVDSYNEQFF. CDR3 nucleotide sequence: TGTGCCAGCAGCGTAGATTCATACAATGAGCAGTTCTTC.

This clone was detected only once. The chain links TRBV27 to TRBJ2-1; possibly TRBD2 for D (5 bases). In germline, CDR1 is MNHEY, CDR2 SMNVEV (reference sequence). The CDR3 is made up of 13 amino acids. Deletions cut 2 bases from V and 5 bases from J, with 7 bases between. This CDR3 reads CASSLAGHNEQFF. The DNA of the CDR3 is TGTGCCAGCAGTTTAGCGGGCCACAATGAGCAGTTCTTC.

The rearrangement links TRBV27 to TRBJ1-2; 9 nucleotides match TRBD1. Germline CDR1 is MNHEY and CDR2 is SMNVEV (reference sequence). The CDR3 loop spans 16 amino acids. With V trimmed by 6 bases and J by 3 bases, 11 bases remained unmatched. CDR3 nucleotides: TGTGCCAGCAGCCACACCCGGGACAGGGAGGACTATGGCTACACCTTC. Translated, it gives CASSHTRDREDYGYTF.

This chain joins TRBV2 and TRBJ1-2; the D is unclear. The CDR3 runs 13 residues. The V end was cut by 3 bases, the J end by 7 bases, with 12 bases between. Germline-derived CDR1 and CDR2 are SNHLY and FYNNEI. The CDR3 loop is CASSEVAVSGYTF. The CDR3 DNA reads TGTGCCAGCAGTGAGGTGGCAGTCTCTGGCTACACCTTC. Combining the CDR3 with reference TRBV2 and TRBJ1-2 gives the whole variable domain EPEVTQTPSHQVTQMGQEVILRCVPISNHLYFYWYRQILGQKVEFLVSFYNNEISEKSEIFDDQFSVERPDGSNFTLKIRSTKLEDSAMYFCASSEVAVSGYTFGSGTRLTVV.